These 12 T cell receptor beta chains originate from one sample sequenced in a study of T cell repertoires in aging, cancer and after chemotherapy. TCR beta rearrangements were amplified from peripheral blood genomic DNA. A mixed TRB-A/B primer pool amplified rearranged TRB by multiplex touch-down PCR. Each CDR3 protein is one row after TCRdb ran MiXCR on the multiplex PCR reads. Among about 4,900 distinct CDR3 sequences listed, 30% to 40% were seen once. The specimen sequenced was blood. Receptor source: a human donor with a blood cancer. The donor label of this sample is uncertain.

The rearrangement uses TRBV11-1 and TRBJ1-4; D unclear. V lost 1 base and J lost 8, with 11 bases in between. Germline assignment: CDR1 SGHAT and CDR2 FQDESV (reference sequence). The length of the CDR3 is 14 residues. DNA of the CDR3: TGTGCCAGCAGCTTAGGGCAAAACCTGGAAAAACTGTTTTTT. Its protein product is CASSLGQNLEKLFF.

The CDR3 loop reads CASSRQRDTEAFF. In DNA, the CDR3 is TGTGCCAGCAGTCGGCAGCGGGACACTGAAGCTTTCTTT. This sequence joins TRBV27 and TRBJ1-1; no clear D. Trimming removed 5 bases from V and 3 bases from J, with 10 bases in between. From germline, CDR1 is MNHEY and CDR2 SMNVEV (reference sequence). The CDR3 is 13 amino acids.

By share, this clonotype ranks as medium-sized. The chain employs TRBV19 and TRBJ2-2; D may be TRBD2 (6 bases). Germline V gene sequence: CDR1 LNHDA, CDR2 SQIVND (reference sequence). V lost 8 bases, J lost 1 base, and 11 bases lay in between. The CDR3 has 14 amino acids. In DNA, the CDR3 is TGTGCCAGTCGGGCGGGGCTGAACACCGGGGAGCTGTTTTTT. Translation: CASRAGLNTGELFF.

The chain employs TRBV7-9 and TRBJ2-5; possibly TRBD2 for D (5 bases). Germline CDR1 reads SEHNR; CDR2 reads FQNEAQ (reference sequence). V shed 1 base and J shed 0 bases, with 12 bases lying between them. The CDR3 spans 16 residues. CDR3 bases: TGTGCCAGCAGCTTAGGGGCGGGCGTGTACCAAGAGACCCAGTACTTC. Translated, it gives CASSLGAGVYQETQYF.

This clonotype has more than one count but fewer than ten. One junction end does not reproduce the germline sequence, and a read error may be involved. This chain links TRBV5-3 with TRBJ2-2; the match to TRBD2 covers 8 bases. TRBV5-3 carries the ORF label, with uncertain function. The CDR3 length is 16 residues. Written as DNA, the CDR3 is TGCGCCAGCAGCTTGCAACTAGCGGAGAACACCGGGGAGCTGTTTTTT. Translated, it gives CASSLQLAENTGELFF.

This clonotype showed up just a few times. The chain couples TRBV4-3 to TRBJ2-7; 7 bases fit TRBD2. The CDR3 totals 15 residues. Losses at the gene ends were 1 base for V and 2 bases for J; bases not matched to a gene: 5. CDR1 is LGHNA and CDR2 is YSLEER in the germline V gene. The CDR3 region is CASSQGTSATYEQYF. The CDR3, as DNA: TGCGCCAGCAGCCAAGGAACTAGCGCCACCTACGAGCAGTACTTC.

This clonotype was detected only once. V and J are TRBV29-1 and TRBJ2-7, with 10 bases lining up with TRBD1. The germline V gene has CDR1 SQVTM and CDR2 ANQGSEA. Losses at the gene ends were 4 bases for V and 6 bases for J; bases not matched to a gene: 6. This CDR3 has 13 residues. CDR3 bases: TGCAGCGTTGTACGGGACAGGGGAAGCGAGCAGTACTTC. The encoded protein is CSVVRDRGSEQYF.

This clonotype turned up a few times. The chain combines TRBV4-3 with TRBJ2-2; no clear D. Trimming cost V 1 base and J 0 bases, with 12 bases left between them. CDR3 length: 17 residues. CDR1 and CDR2 from the germline V gene are LGHNA and YSLEER. As DNA, the CDR3 is TGCGCCAGCAGCCAAGGACTGGGCCTACCGAACACCGGGGAGCTGTTTTTT. Translating it yields CASSQGLGLPNTGELFF.

The chain employs TRBV7-9 and TRBJ1-1; a possible D gene is TRBD1 (6 bases). V was shortened by 8 bases and J by 3 bases, with 13 bases between the two germline ends. In germline, CDR1 is SEHNR, CDR2 FQNEAQ (reference sequence). The CDR3 totals 13 residues. CDR3 loop: CASGKYRDTEAFF. CDR3 DNA sequence: TGTGCCAGCGGCAAGTACAGGGACACTGAAGCTTTCTTT.

About this clonotype: The junction departs from germline at one end; a sequencing error may be responsible. CDR3 amino acids: CASSLSMARGRYNKQFF. In DNA form, the CDR3 reads TGTGCCAGCAGTTTATCGATGGCTAGGGGACGCTACAATAAGCAGTTCTTC. V gene TRBV27 combines with J gene TRBJ2-1; the D call may be TRBD1 or TRBD2 (5 bases each). Germline V gene data show CDR1 as MNHEY and CDR2 as SMNVEV (reference sequence). The CDR3 extends over 17 amino acids.

This clonotype has more than one count but fewer than ten. The V call is TRBV6-5, the J call TRBJ1-1; TRBD1 might be the D (5 bases). The CDR3 covers 13 residues. The germline V and J ends were trimmed by 7 bases and 4 bases, with 13 bases remaining between them. Germline V gene data show CDR1 as MNHEY and CDR2 as SVGAGI. CDR3 region: CASTPGGGTEAFF. Written as DNA, the CDR3 is TGTGCCAGCACCCCGGGGGGGGGCACTGAAGCTTTCTTT.

This sequence joins TRBV6-2 or TRBV6-3 and TRBJ1-1; D perhaps matches TRBD1 (6 bases). The V end was cut by 5 bases, the J end by 3 bases, with 16 bases between. The CDR3 has 15 residues. Germline-derived CDR1 and CDR2 are MNHEY and SVGEGT. CDR3 bases: TGTGCCAGCAGTCCCAGGGGACCTCGGGACACTGAAGCTTTCTTT. Translating it yields CASSPRGPRDTEAFF.